This T cell receptor (beta chain) was sequenced during a study of blood T cell repertoires in COVID-19. This clone was recorded a few times. Germline CDR1 SEHNR, CDR2 FQNEAQ (reference sequence). CDR3 length equals 14 residues. V lost 0 bases and J lost 4; bases outside the gene matches: 2. Individuals aged about 18 to 89 years were recruited from some 26 US areas. Here immunoSEQ multiplex PCR was the method, and the copy in TCRdb shows in-frame clones only, minus some. The repertoire holds a few hundred thousand clones, with about four fifths as singletons. This receptor was identified in a woman in her 40s with acute COVID-19. The gene calls are TRBV7-9 and TRBJ1-1; TRBD1 aligns across 7 bases. Material for sequencing was PBMCs or T cells enriched from blood (not recorded which). The CDR3 reads CASSLAPGGTEAFF. Written as DNA, the CDR3 is TGTGCCAGCAGCTTAGCACCAGGGGGCACTGAAGCTTTCTTT.